Shown below are 30 T cell receptor beta chains from a single sample sequenced in a study of T cells in Graves' hyperthyroidism and ophthalmopathy. There were TCR beta CDR3 regions amplified from RNA transcripts. The HTBI set primed first-round TCR CDR3 RT-PCR. Using its own MiXCR run on the multiplex PCR reads, TCRdb lists one record per CDR3 protein. This table has roughly 500,000 distinct CDR3 sequences, about 46% appearing once. Sample: peripheral blood or thyroid tissue (not recorded which). The source is an adult woman with Graves' disease, either hyperthyroidism or ophthalmopathy (not recorded which).

V gene TRBV7-8 combines with J gene TRBJ2-1, with 12 bases lining up with TRBD2. Germline V gene sequence: CDR1 SGHVS, CDR2 FQNEAQ. V trimming: 5 bases; J trimming: 2 bases; junction bases outside the gene matches: 10. The CDR3 consists of 18 residues. CDR3 DNA: TGTGCCAGCAGCAATAGCGGGACTAGCGGGCCCCCCTACAATGAGCAGTTCTTC. This gives the protein CASSNSGTSGPPYNEQFF.

This clonotype was observed at least ten times. The chain employs TRBV7-9 and TRBJ1-1; D may be TRBD1 (6 bases). This CDR3 is 14 amino acids long. Trimming left V 4 bases short and J 0 bases short, with 9 bases between. The germline V gene has CDR1 SEHNR and CDR2 FQNEAQ (reference sequence). CDR3 bases: TGTGCCAGCAGCTCACAGGGTCTGAACACTGAAGCTTTCTTT. Its protein is CASSSQGLNTEAFF. Variable domain in full (rest from reference TRBV7-9 and TRBJ1-1): DTGVSQNPRHKITKRGQNVTFRCDPISEHNRLYWYRQTLGQGPEFLTYFQNEAQLEKSRLLSDRFSAERPKGSFSTLEIQRTEQGDSAMYLCASSSQGLNTEAFFGQGTRLTVV.

V is TRBV29-1 and J is TRBJ2-2, with unresolved D. The V and J ends lost 4 bases and 5 bases respectively, with 11 bases between them. The CDR3 contains 13 residues. Germline V gene lookup returns CDR1 SQVTM and CDR2 ANQGSEA. Here the CDR3 reads CSVALGGTGELFF. CDR3 DNA sequence: TGCAGCGTTGCCCTGGGTGGAACCGGGGAGCTGTTTTTT.

The V call is TRBV18, the J call TRBJ2-5; D unresolved. Germline V gives CDR1 KGHSH, CDR2 LQKENI. The V and J ends lost 1 base and 0 bases respectively, with 3 bases between them. The CDR3 is 13 amino acids. The CDR3: CASSPRDQETQYF. The CDR3 nucleotides read TGTGCCAGCTCACCACGAGACCAAGAGACCCAGTACTTC.

A note on this clonotype: The junction does not match germline at one end; this may be a read error. The chain combines TRBV6-1 with TRBJ2-5; 7 bases match TRBD1. The CDR3 extends over 17 amino acids. Germline CDR1 MNHNS, CDR2 SASEGT. The CDR3 bases are TGTGCCAGCAATGAAGAGCCGACAGGGAGATACCAAGAGACCCAGTACTTC. It encodes CASNEEPTGRYQETQYF.

Here the CDR3 reads CASSLGDRGSSETQYF. CDR3 in DNA: TGTGCCAGCAGCTTAGGGGACAGGGGGTCTTCGGAGACCCAGTACTTC. This sequence joins TRBV11-2 and TRBJ2-5, with 11 nucleotides matching TRBD1. The germline V gene encodes CDR1 SGHAT and CDR2 FQNNGV. The V and J ends lost 1 base and 5 bases, in that order; junction bases with no gene match: 6. The CDR3 runs 16 residues.

This clonotype was observed many times. The rearrangement uses TRBV4-1 and TRBJ1-6; D unresolved. The CDR3 runs 12 residues. With 2 bases removed from V and 8 bases from J, the gap between germline ends came to 4 bases. CDR1 MGHRA and CDR2 YSYEKL come from the germline V gene. The chain's CDR3 is CASSQIDSPLHF. Written as DNA, the CDR3 is TGCGCCAGCAGCCAAATCGATTCACCCCTCCACTTT.

This chain's CDR3 is CASSGGVNYEQYF. Here the CDR3 DNA reads TGTGCCAGCAGTGGTGGGGTGAACTACGAGCAGTACTTC. The gene calls are TRBV12-3 or TRBV12-4 and TRBJ2-7; no clear D gene. V lost 5 bases to trimming and J lost 3 bases, with 11 bases between them. CDR3 length equals 13 residues.

This chain links TRBV7-8 with TRBJ2-6; TRBD1 matches 7 bases. The CDR3 length is 17 residues. Germline values: CDR1 SGHVS, CDR2 FQNEAQ. The J segment lost 0 bases and the V segment lost 4 bases, leaving 6 bases of the junction unmatched. DNA of the CDR3: TGTGCCAGCAGCTGGACAGGCTCCGGCTCTGGGGCCAACGTCCTGACTTTC. Its translation: CASSWTGSGSGANVLTF.

This clonotype has more than one count but fewer than ten. The chain uses TRBV30 and TRBJ1-5; TRBD1 matches 7 bases. The CDR3 is made up of 13 amino acids. Trimming cost V 4 bases and J 5 bases; bases outside gene matches: 5. Germline V gives CDR1 GTSNPN, CDR2 SVGIG (reference sequence). The DNA of the CDR3 is TGTGCCTGGACGACAGGGTGGGATCAGCCCCAGCATTTT. Amino acid sequence: CAWTTGWDQPQHF. The full variable domain, with the rest looked up from reference TRBV30 and TRBJ1-5, is SQTIHQWPATLVQPVGSPLSLECTVEGTSNPNLYWYRQAAGRGLQLLFYSVGIGQISSEVPQNLSASRPQDRQFILSSKKLLLSDSGFYLCAWTTGWDQPQHFGDGTRLSIL.

The J gene is TRBJ2-7, the V gene TRBV29-1, with 10 bases lining up with TRBD1. J gave up 4 bases and V 3 bases, and 0 bases lay outside the gene matches. This CDR3 is 12 amino acids long. Germline V gives CDR1 SQVTM, CDR2 ANQGSEA. For the CDR3, the DNA is TGCAGCGTTGAGGACAGGGGGTACGAGCAGTACTTC. This codes for CSVEDRGYEQYF.

Turning to this clonotype: This sequence may be a read error, since a much larger clone differs from it by one base. V and J are TRBV10-3 and TRBJ1-1; D is unclear. V lost 11 bases and J 3 bases, leaving 16 bases between the germline ends. CDR3 size: 13 residues. Per germline, CDR1 ENHRY and CDR2 SYGVKD. The CDR3 bases are TGTGCCTGCAGTGAATACCGATACACTGAAGCTTTCTTT. It is translated as CACSEYRYTEAFF.

Turning to this clonotype: One end of the junction fails to match germline, which may point to a read error. The chain is built from TRBV29-1 and TRBJ1-2; D might be TRBD1 (6 bases). Germline values: CDR1 SQVTM, CDR2 ANQGSEA. CDR3 size: 13 residues. Here the CDR3 reads CSVEVGGNSGYTF. The CDR3 nucleotides read TGCAGCGTTGAAGTTGGGGGCAACTCTGGCTACACCTTC. Full variable domain (rest looked up from reference TRBV29-1 and TRBJ1-2): SAVISQKPSRDICQRGTSLTIQCQVDSQVTMMFWYRQQPGQSLTLIATANQGSEATYESGFVIDKFPISRPNLTFSTLTVSNMSPEDSSIYLCSVEVGGNSGYTFGSGTRLTVV.

V is TRBV29-1 and J is TRBJ2-2, with D possibly TRBD1 on 6 matching bases. The CDR3 consists of 13 residues. V was pared by 0 bases and J by 7 bases, with 9 bases between. The germline V gene encodes CDR1 SQVTM and CDR2 ANQGSEA. CDR3 in amino acids: CSVEDLQGGELFF. The CDR3 DNA is TGCAGCGTTGAAGATCTACAGGGCGGGGAGCTGTTTTTT.

This clonotype has ten or more counts. V is TRBV19 and J is TRBJ2-7; D is unresolved. Germline V gives CDR1 LNHDA, CDR2 SQIVND (reference sequence). The ends were cut back, 3 bases at V and 2 bases at J, with 17 bases in the middle. The CDR3 contains 16 residues. CDR3 protein: CASSMAGRGRAYEQYF. The CDR3 DNA is TGTGCCAGTAGTATGGCCGGGCGAGGCAGAGCCTACGAGCAGTACTTC.

In its sample, this clonotype was seen many times. The V call is TRBV20-1, the J call TRBJ2-2; 11 bases agree with TRBD2. V gave up 4 bases and J gave up 5 bases; unmatched junction bases: 9. Germline CDR1 and CDR2: DFQATT and SNEGSKA (reference sequence). The CDR3 consists of 16 residues. CDR3 in amino acids: CSAIIAGGPTTGELFF. The CDR3 DNA reads TGCAGTGCTATTATAGCGGGAGGGCCGACTACCGGGGAGCTGTTTTTT.

This clonotype was observed a single time. The chain couples TRBV20-1 to TRBJ1-2; a possible D gene is TRBD1 (5 bases). Per the germline V gene, CDR1 is DFQATT and CDR2 is SNEGSKA (reference sequence). The V gene lost 3 bases and the J gene lost 6 bases, with 26 bases spanning the gap. This CDR3 contains 17 residues. CDR3 DNA: TGCAGTGCTAGGAAGGGCCCACTTCTGACCGGGGACGATGGCTACACCTTC. Translated: CSARKGPLLTGDDGYTF.

CDR3 DNA sequence: TGTGCCAGCAGCTTTGGAGGTCTTGGGGGCTACACCTTC. This encodes CASSFGGLGGYTF. The chain recombines TRBV7-9 with TRBJ1-2; D ambiguous. Germline CDR1 reads SEHNR; CDR2 reads FQNEAQ (reference sequence). The CDR3 loop spans 13 amino acids. V lost 3 bases to trimming and J lost 8 bases, with 13 bases between them.

The chain uses TRBV2 and TRBJ2-2, with 7 bases identical to TRBD1. Germline V gene sequence: CDR1 SNHLY, CDR2 FYNNEI. V shed 5 bases, J shed 7 bases, and the junction held 4 bases outside the gene matches. The CDR3 totals 13 residues. The CDR3 is CASSYRGGGELFF. As DNA, the CDR3 is TGTGCCAGCAGTTACAGGGGCGGCGGGGAGCTGTTTTTT.

There are many counts of this clonotype. The rearrangement joins TRBV25-1 to TRBJ1-6; D not resolved. Trimming pared 2 bases from V and 14 bases from J, leaving 10 bases between. This CDR3 comprises 12 residues. Germline CDR1 MGHDK, CDR2 SYGVNS. In DNA form, the CDR3 reads TGTGCCAGCAGTGAAGATGTGGGGTCCCTCCACTTT. Its protein product is CASSEDVGSLHF. Variable domain in full (rest from reference TRBV25-1 and TRBJ1-6): EADIYQTPRYLVIGTGKKITLECSQTMGHDKMYWYQQDPGMELHLIHYSYGVNSTEKGDLSSESTVSRIRTEHFPLTLESARPSHTSQYLCASSEDVGSLHFGNGTRLTVT.

This clonotype was observed at least ten times. The chain carries TRBV29-1 and TRBJ1-1, with D hard to call. The V gene's germline CDR1 is SQVTM and CDR2 ANQGSEA. The CDR3 is made up of 14 amino acids. Trimming removed 6 bases from V and 1 base from J, with 15 bases in between. The CDR3 here is CSVPPPGGNTEAFF. For the CDR3, the DNA is TGCAGCGTACCCCCCCCGGGCGGGAACACTGAAGCTTTCTTT.

This clonotype occurred many times. The V gene is TRBV11-2, the J gene TRBJ2-2, with D tentatively TRBD1 (7 bases). V was pared by 5 bases and J by 4 bases, with 17 bases between. The germline CDR1 and CDR2 sequences are SGHAT and FQNNGV. The length of the CDR3 is 16 residues. CDR3 residues: CASSPPTGRSTGELFF. The CDR3 DNA follows: TGTGCCAGCAGCCCCCCGACAGGGAGGTCCACCGGGGAGCTGTTTTTT.

The chain couples TRBV19 to TRBJ2-2, with a possible D match to TRBD2 (6 bases). The CDR3 has 17 amino acids. The germline CDR1 and CDR2 sequences are LNHDA and SQIVND (reference sequence). The V end was cut by 2 bases, the J end by 0 bases, with 13 bases between. The CDR3 is CASSINWRGANTGELFF. The CDR3 DNA sequence: TGTGCCAGTAGTATAAATTGGCGGGGTGCGAACACCGGGGAGCTGTTTTTT.

The chain combines TRBV2 with TRBJ1-5; tentatively, D is TRBD1 (5 bases). V shed 6 bases and J shed 5 bases, with 11 bases lying between them. Looked up from germline, CDR1 is SNHLY and CDR2 is FYNNEI. This CDR3 region has 13 residues. This chain's CDR3 is CASRKDSYQPQHF. As DNA, the CDR3 is TGTGCCAGCAGGAAAGACAGTTATCAGCCCCAGCATTTT.

The count of this clonotype is one. The chain carries TRBV7-2 and TRBJ2-7, with 7 bases identical to TRBD1. The CDR3 contains 12 residues. The junction had 3 bases not matched to a gene; V was cut back by 4 bases and J by 6 bases. Germline loops: CDR1 SGHTA, CDR2 FQGNSA. In DNA form, the CDR3 reads TGTGCCAGCAGCTGGGACAGACTCGAGCAGTACTTC. This codes for CASSWDRLEQYF.

The V call is TRBV7-8, the J call TRBJ2-5; 15 bases line up with TRBD2. CDR3 size: 17 residues. V shed 5 bases, J shed 5 bases, and the junction held 9 bases outside the gene matches. The germline V gene has CDR1 SGHVS and CDR2 FQNEAQ. The chain's CDR3 is CASSPQGLAGGGETQYF. The CDR3 bases are TGTGCCAGCAGCCCCCAGGGACTAGCGGGAGGAGGGGAGACCCAGTACTTC.

This clonotype occurred a few times. The V gene is TRBV29-1, the J gene TRBJ1-1, with D hard to call. The germline V gene encodes CDR1 SQVTM and CDR2 ANQGSEA. The CDR3 totals 13 residues. V gave up 3 bases and J gave up 3 bases, with 11 bases separating them. CDR3 nucleotide sequence: TGCAGCGTTGAGACTGGCGAGCACACTGAAGCTTTCTTT. Translated, it gives CSVETGEHTEAFF.

This chain joins TRBV6-2 or TRBV6-3 and TRBJ1-1; D is unresolved. This CDR3 is 16 amino acids long. V lost 3 bases and J 0 bases, leaving 14 bases between the germline ends. Germline V gives CDR1 MNHEY, CDR2 SVGEGT. The chain's CDR3 is CASSYLQGRLNTEAFF. CDR3 sequence (DNA): TGTGCCAGCAGTTATCTACAAGGAAGATTGAACACTGAAGCTTTCTTT.

There are a few counts of this clonotype. This chain uses TRBV7-2 with TRBJ1-3; D unclear. V was cut by 3 bases and J by 3 bases, with 3 bases left in between. The CDR3 loop spans 12 amino acids. Germline V gives CDR1 SGHTA, CDR2 FQGNSA. For the CDR3, the DNA is TGTGCCAGCAGCTTTGTTGGAAACACCATATATTTT. Amino acid sequence: CASSFVGNTIYF.

The chain recombines TRBV15 with TRBJ1-5; 7 positions agree with TRBD1. This CDR3 comprises 14 residues. V gave up 0 bases and J gave up 11 bases; unmatched junction bases: 7. The V gene's germline CDR1 is LNHNV and CDR2 YYDKDF (reference sequence). DNA for the CDR3: TGTGCCACCAGCAGAGAGACAGGGATTAGGGCCCAGCATTTT. Encoded protein: CATSRETGIRAQHF.